This T cell receptor beta chain is drawn from a study of CD8 T cells in Susac syndrome. RNA was extracted with the RNeasy kit, and a quantity of about 0.45 to 1 ug was reverse transcribed using random hexamers. By means of immunoSEQ multiplex PCR, TCR beta CDR3 spanning 54 Vbeta and 13 Jbeta underwent amplification. TCRdb used MiXCR to reprocess the immunoSEQ multiplex PCR reads, holding one entry per CDR3 protein. The table has some 190,000 distinct CDR3 sequences, over 85% seen once. Trimming removed 1 base at V and 16 bases at J, with 20 bases between. CDR1 is SEHNR and CDR2 is FQNEAQ in the germline V gene (reference sequence). The CDR3 runs to 14 residues.

Sequenced sample: CD4+ T cells from PBMCs. The TCR originated in a human donor in good health. V and J are TRBV7-9 and TRBJ2-1, with TRBD2 as a possible D gene (5 bases). DNA of the CDR3: TGTGCCAGCAGCTTAGATCTTCTAGCCCCTGTCTATTTCTTC. Its protein product is CASSLDLLAPVYFF.